The clone carrying this T cell receptor (beta chain) appeared a few times. The antigen is unknown. CDR1 is MNHEY and CDR2 is SMNVEV in the germline V gene (reference sequence). With V trimmed by 4 bases and J by 3 bases, 4 bases remained unmatched. CDR3 length equals 14 residues. Assay used: immunoSEQ multiplex PCR; TCRdb lists only in-frame clones, some missing. The sample contains 160,000 or so clones, around 82% of which appear only once. The data derive from a study of cytomegalovirus exposure and HLA in healthy donors. General study results and limits: Most TCRs appeared rarely, but some public TCRs recurred in many donors.

The clonotype originates from a man younger than 40 in good health and CMV-seropositive. The sequencing sample was made of PBMCs. The gene calls are TRBV27 and TRBJ2-7; 9 positions agree with TRBD1. The CDR3 loop is CASSSGTGIYEQYF. In DNA form, the CDR3 reads TGTGCCAGCAGTTCCGGGACAGGGATCTACGAGCAGTACTTC.